This TCR beta chain appears in the sequencing data of a study of Tregs in tolerant kidney transplant recipients. Regarding this clone: What it binds is not known.

The germline gives CDR1 SGHRS, CDR2 YFSETQ. CDR3 length: 14 residues. The ends lost 2 bases at V and 7 bases at J; junction bases unmatched: 8. Some clones are missing from TCRdb's copy, which holds only in-frame ones; the method was immunoSEQ multiplex PCR. The table lists 15,000 to 25,000 clones, about two thirds of them singletons. The source material was Tregs from blood cultured with allogeneic cells. This clonotype was obtained from a human donor in good health. This chain connects TRBV5-1 to TRBJ1-1, with 7 positions matching TRBD1. This chain's CDR3 is CASSFEGARGEAFF. In DNA, the CDR3 is TGCGCCAGCAGCTTCGAGGGGGCGCGGGGTGAAGCTTTCTTT. Full variable domain (missing parts from reference TRBV5-1 and TRBJ1-1): KAGVTQTPRYLIKTRGQQVTLSCSPISGHRSVSWYQQTPGQGLQFLFEYFSETQRNKGNFPGRFSGRQFSNSRSEMNVSTLELGDSALYLCASSFEGARGEAFFGQGTRLTVV.